This paragraph reports one T cell receptor (beta chain). TCRdb's table, derived via immunoSEQ multiplex PCR, lists solely in-frame clones and lacks some. The sample gives roughly 90,000 clones, approximately 87% of which show up once; more than 0.85% is in the top ten. V lost 0 bases and J lost 1, with 6 bases in between. Germline loops: CDR1 SGHRS, CDR2 YFSETQ. The CDR3 is 14 residues long. This sample stems from a study of blood T cell repertoires in COVID-19. This chain connects TRBV5-1 to TRBJ2-3, with D unclear. Sequences were obtained from peripheral blood. This sequence was found in a human donor in a cohort sampled during active COVID-19. The chain's CDR3 is CASSLAQGTDTQYF. In DNA, the CDR3 is TGCGCCAGCAGCTTGGCCCAGGGCACAGATACGCAGTATTTT.